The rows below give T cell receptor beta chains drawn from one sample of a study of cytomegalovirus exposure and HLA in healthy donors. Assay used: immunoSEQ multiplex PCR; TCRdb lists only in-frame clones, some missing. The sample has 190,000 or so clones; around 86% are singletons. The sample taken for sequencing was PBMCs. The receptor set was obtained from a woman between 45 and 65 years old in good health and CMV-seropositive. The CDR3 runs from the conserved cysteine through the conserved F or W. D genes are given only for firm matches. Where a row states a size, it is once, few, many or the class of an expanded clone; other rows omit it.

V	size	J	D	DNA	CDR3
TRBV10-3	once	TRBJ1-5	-	TGTGCCATCAGTGAGGGAGGGTATGGCAATCAGCCCCAGCATTTT	CAISEGGYGNQPQHF
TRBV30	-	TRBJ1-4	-	TGTGCCTGGAAGAGAAACGGAAGACATAATGAAAAACTGTTTTTT	CAWKRNGRHNEKLFF
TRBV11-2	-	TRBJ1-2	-	TGTGCCAGCAGCCCCGACAGATACGGCTACACCTTC	CASSPDRYGYTF
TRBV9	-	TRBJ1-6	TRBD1	TGTGCCAGCAGCGTAGCAGGGGGTAATTCACCCCTCCACTTT	CASSVAGGNSPLHF
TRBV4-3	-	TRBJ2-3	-	TGCGCCAGCAGCCTAGAGGTGCGAAGCACAGATACGCAGTATTTT	CASSLEVRSTDTQYF
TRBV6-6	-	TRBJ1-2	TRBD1	TGTGCCAGCAACCCGAGGGGACAGGACTATGGCTACACCTTC	CASNPRGQDYGYTF
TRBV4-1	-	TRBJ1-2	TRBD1	TGCGCCAGCAGCCCCGGACAGGGATTAGGATATGGCCACACCTTC	CASSPGQGLGYGHTF
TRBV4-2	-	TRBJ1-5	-	TGTGCCAGCAGCCAAGAAGCCGTTAGTCTCAATCAGCCCCAGCATTTT	CASSQEAVSLNQPQHF
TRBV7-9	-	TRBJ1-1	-	TGTGCCAGCAGCTCCCTTGCGGGGGCTGAAGCTTTCTTT	CASSSLAGAEAFF
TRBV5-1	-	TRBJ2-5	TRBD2	TGCGCCAGCAGCTTGGGTGGCGGGGGGCAAGAGACCCAGTACTTC	CASSLGGGGQETQYF
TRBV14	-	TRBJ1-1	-	TGTGCCAGTCGGGGGCGGGGGCATCTCAGGGACACTGAAGCTTTCTTT	CASRGRGHLRDTEAFF
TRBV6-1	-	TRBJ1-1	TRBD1	TGTGCCAGCAGTGCGGGACAGGGGAGAACTGAAGCTTTCTTT	CASSAGQGRTEAFF
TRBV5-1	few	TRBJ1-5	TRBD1	TGCGCCAGCAGCTTGGGACAGGGTCTTGGGCAGCCCCAGCATTTT	CASSLGQGLGQPQHF
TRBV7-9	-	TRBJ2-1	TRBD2	TGTGCCAGCAGCTTAGCTGCATCTAGCGGGATAAACAATGAGCAGTTCTTC	CASSLAASSGINNEQFF
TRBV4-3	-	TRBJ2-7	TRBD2	TGCGCCAGCAGCCACCTAGCGGGGGGGCCGCCTGGCGAGCAGTACTTC	CASSHLAGGPPGEQYF
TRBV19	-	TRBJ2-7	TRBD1	TGTGCCAGTAGTATGGGGACAGGGATTTACGAGCAGTACTTC	CASSMGTGIYEQYF
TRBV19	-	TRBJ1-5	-	TGTGCCAGTAGTAGGGACATTGAAGGAAATCAGCCCCAGCATTTT	CASSRDIEGNQPQHF
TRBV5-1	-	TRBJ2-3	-	TGCGCCAGCCACTCCGGGATAGGAGATACGCAGTATTTT	CASHSGIGDTQYF
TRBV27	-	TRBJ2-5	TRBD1	TGTGCCAGCAGAAAAAACAGGGGGCGCGGGGAGACCCAGTACTTC	CASRKNRGRGETQYF